This entry is about one T cell receptor beta chain. The antigen remains undetermined. These data belong to a study of shared clonotypes between healthy human individuals. Whole-study results and caveats: When naive CD4 clonotypes were compared across a handful of donors, approximately 5% were shared. Tissue TCR repertoires likely differ from these blood-only repertoires.

Per the original data handling: ImmunoSEQ only sent back junction sequences with no quality scores, so filtering was done differently. Libraries were prepared by immunoSEQ multiplex PCR; TCRdb keeps only in-frame clonotypes and omits some of them. The DNA gave D and trimming, while V, J and clone size come from that table. The sample holds 2 million to 2.5 million clones, over 85% seen once. The length of the CDR3 is 14 residues. In germline, CDR1 is GTSNPN, CDR2 SVGIG (reference sequence). Germline trimming cut 3 bases from V and 4 bases from J; bases unmatched to any gene: 3. Only CD45RO-negative cells positively selected for CCR7 counted as naive CD8 cells, so terminally differentiated effector memory CD45RA+ cells were excluded. Recent acute infections and vaccinations were absent in the healthy HIV-negative adult donors.

This sequence joins TRBV30 and TRBJ2-6, with 7 bases that match TRBD1. The specimen sequenced was naive CD8+ T cells sorted from blood. The clonotype originates from a man between 18 and 29 years old in good health. Here the CDR3 DNA reads TGTGCCTGGAGCCAGGGGGACGGGGCCAACGTCCTGACTTTC. It yields the protein CAWSQGDGANVLTF.